This TCR beta chain is drawn from a study of blood T cell repertoires in COVID-19. Looked up from germline, CDR1 is SEHNR and CDR2 is FQNEAQ (reference sequence). Losses at the gene ends were 5 bases for V and 2 bases for J; bases not matched to a gene: 11. The CDR3 sequence is 16 residues long. Original handling: Reference gene primers were amplified, and this amplification served to estimate nucleated cell counts. Produced via immunoSEQ multiplex PCR; TCRdb's table is partial and in-frame only. That table is the source of V, J and clone size, and D and trimming were worked out from the DNA. The sample lists roughly 99,000 clones, approximately 88% occurring once.

The clonotype originates from a man aged 50-59 years with active or convalescent COVID-19. Sequenced: peripheral blood. The V call is TRBV7-9, the J call TRBJ1-1; 7 nucleotides match TRBD1. The CDR3 protein is CASSPRNRGLNTEAFF. CDR3 nucleotide sequence: TGTGCCAGCAGCCCAAGGAACAGGGGTCTCAACACTGAAGCTTTCTTT.